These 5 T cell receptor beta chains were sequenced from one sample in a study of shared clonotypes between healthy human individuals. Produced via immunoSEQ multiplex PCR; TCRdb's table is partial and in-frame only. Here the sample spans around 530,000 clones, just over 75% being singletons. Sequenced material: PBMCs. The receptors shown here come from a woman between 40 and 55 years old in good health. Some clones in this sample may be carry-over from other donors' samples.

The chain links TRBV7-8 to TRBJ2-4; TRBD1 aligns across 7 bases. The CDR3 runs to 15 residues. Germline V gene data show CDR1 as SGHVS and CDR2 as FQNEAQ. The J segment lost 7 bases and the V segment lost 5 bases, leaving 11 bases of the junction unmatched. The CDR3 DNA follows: TGTGCCAGCAGCCCACCCGGGACAGTGGGGAACATTCAGTACTTC. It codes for CASSPPGTVGNIQYF.

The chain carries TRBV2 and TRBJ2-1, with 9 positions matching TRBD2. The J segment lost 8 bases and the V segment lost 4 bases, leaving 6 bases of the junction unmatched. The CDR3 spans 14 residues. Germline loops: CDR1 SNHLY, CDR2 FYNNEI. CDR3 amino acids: CASSGLAGEYEQFF. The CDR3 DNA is TGTGCCAGCAGTGGGTTAGCGGGAGAGTATGAGCAGTTCTTC.

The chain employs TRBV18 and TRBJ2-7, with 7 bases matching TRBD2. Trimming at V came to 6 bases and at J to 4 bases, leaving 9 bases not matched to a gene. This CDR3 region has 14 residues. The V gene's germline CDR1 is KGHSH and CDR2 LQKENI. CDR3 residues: CASSQKGEGYEQYF. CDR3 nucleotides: TGTGCCAGCTCCCAGAAAGGGGAGGGGTACGAGCAGTACTTC.

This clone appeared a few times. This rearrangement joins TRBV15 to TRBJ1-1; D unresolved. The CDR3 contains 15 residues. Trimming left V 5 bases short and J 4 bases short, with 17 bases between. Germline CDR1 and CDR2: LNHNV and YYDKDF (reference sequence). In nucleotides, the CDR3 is TGTGCCACCAGCGCAGAGTACACACTCGGCACTGAAGCTTTCTTT. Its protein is CATSAEYTLGTEAFF.

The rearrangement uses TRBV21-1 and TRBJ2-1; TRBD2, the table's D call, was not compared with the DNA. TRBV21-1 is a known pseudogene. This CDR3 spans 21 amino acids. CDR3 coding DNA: TGTGCCAGCCATCCCCTCCCCCCACTACTAGTTTCTAGAAGCTCCTACAATGAGCAGTTCTTC. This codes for CASHPLPPLLVSRSSYNEQFF.